The source of this T cell receptor (beta chain) is a study of cytomegalovirus exposure and HLA in healthy donors. Study-wide results and caveats: The HLA-A and HLA-B alleles of most subjects were reportedly predicted accurately from TCR beta sequences.

Comments on this clone: Antigen unknown.

13 Jbeta primers and 60 Vbeta primers were used for the PCR. Data came from immunoSEQ multiplex PCR; TCRdb stores just in-frame clones and leaves some out. Found here are some 65,000 clones, 65% to 70% of them singletons; the top ten hold 9.5% to 13%. J lost 4 bases, V lost 4 bases, and 11 bases had no gene match. The CDR3 sequence is 17 residues long. Germline-derived CDR1 and CDR2 are SGDLS and YYNGEE. The gene calls are TRBV9 and TRBJ2-3; 11 bases fit TRBD2. The TCR sequence derives from a woman in her thirties in good health and CMV-seronegative. Sequencing used PBMCs. CDR3 in amino acids: CASSPQSTSGGADTQYF. The CDR3 nucleotides are TGTGCCAGCAGCCCACAGTCAACTAGCGGGGGAGCAGATACGCAGTATTTT. The full variable domain, its missing parts supplied by reference TRBV9 and TRBJ2-3, is DSGVTQTPKHLITATGQRVTLRCSPRSGDLSVYWYQQSLDQGLQFLIQYYNGEERAKGNILERFSAQQFPDLHSELNLSSLELGDSALYFCASSPQSTSGGADTQYFGPGTRLTVL.